This T cell receptor beta chain was retrieved from a study of regulatory T cells in long-lasting Graves disease. V was clipped by 3 bases and J by 8 bases; unmatched bases: 5. The CDR3 contains 15 residues. Germline values: CDR1 MNHEY, CDR2 SMNVEV (reference sequence). Time point noted: newly diagnosed GD, antithyroid drugs for less than 3 months. PBMC RNA served as the TCR library source. Patient provenance is recorded as an endocrinology department in Xi'an, China. The table lists this clonotype with a few counts. Investigators prepared the TCR beta libraries by applying iRepertoire HTBI primers and Arm-PCR of CDR3 regions. MiXCR, applied by TCRdb to the multiplex PCR reads, yields one record per CDR3 protein. The table shows about 200,000 distinct CDR3 sequences, with approximately 20% occurring only once.

The sequences come from peripheral blood mononuclear cells (PBMCs), collected at new diagnosis, from a patient treated with antithyroid drugs. This chain uses TRBV27 with TRBJ2-3; 13 nucleotides agree with TRBD2. The source is a female donor with Graves disease. The DNA of the CDR3 is TGTGCCAGCAGTTTCGGACTAGCGGGAGAGGGTACGCAGTATTTT. It codes for CASSFGLAGEGTQYF.